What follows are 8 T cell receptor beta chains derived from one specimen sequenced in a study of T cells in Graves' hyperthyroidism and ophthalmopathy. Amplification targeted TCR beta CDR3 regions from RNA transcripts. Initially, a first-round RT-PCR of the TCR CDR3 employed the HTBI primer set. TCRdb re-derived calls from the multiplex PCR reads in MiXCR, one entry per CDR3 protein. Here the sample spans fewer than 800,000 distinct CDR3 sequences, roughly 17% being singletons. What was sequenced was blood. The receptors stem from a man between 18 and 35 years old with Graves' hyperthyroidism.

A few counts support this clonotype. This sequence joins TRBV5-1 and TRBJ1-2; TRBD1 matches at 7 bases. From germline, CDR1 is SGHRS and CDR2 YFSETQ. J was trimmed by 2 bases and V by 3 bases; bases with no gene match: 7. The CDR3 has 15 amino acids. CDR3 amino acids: CASSSSTGANYGYTF. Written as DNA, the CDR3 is TGCGCCAGCAGCTCCTCAACAGGGGCCAACTATGGCTACACCTTC.

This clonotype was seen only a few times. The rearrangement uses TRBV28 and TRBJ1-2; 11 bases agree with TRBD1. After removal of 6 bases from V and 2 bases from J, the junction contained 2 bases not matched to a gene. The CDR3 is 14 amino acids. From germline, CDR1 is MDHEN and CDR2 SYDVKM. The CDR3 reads CASRGTGGNYGYTF. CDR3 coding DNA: TGTGCCAGCAGAGGGACAGGGGGGAACTATGGCTACACCTTC.

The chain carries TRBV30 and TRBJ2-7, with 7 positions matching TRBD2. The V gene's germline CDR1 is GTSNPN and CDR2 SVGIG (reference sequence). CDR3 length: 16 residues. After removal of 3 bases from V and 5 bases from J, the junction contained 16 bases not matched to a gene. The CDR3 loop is CAWSRLTRPSGDEQYF. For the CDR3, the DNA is TGTGCCTGGAGCCGCCTCACCCGCCCAAGCGGGGACGAGCAGTACTTC.

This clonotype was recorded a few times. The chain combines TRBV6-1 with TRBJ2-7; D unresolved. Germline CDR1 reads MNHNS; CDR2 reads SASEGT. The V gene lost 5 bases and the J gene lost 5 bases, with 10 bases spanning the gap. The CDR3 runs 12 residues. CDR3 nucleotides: TGTGCCAGCAGTACGCAGCTCCACGAGCAGTACTTC. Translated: CASSTQLHEQYF.

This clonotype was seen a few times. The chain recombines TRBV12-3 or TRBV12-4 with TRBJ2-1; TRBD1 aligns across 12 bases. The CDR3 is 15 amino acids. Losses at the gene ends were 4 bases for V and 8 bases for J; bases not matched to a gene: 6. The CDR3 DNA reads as TGTGCCAGCAGTTCCCCGGGACAGGGGGCCCATGAGCAGTTCTTC. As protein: CASSSPGQGAHEQFF.

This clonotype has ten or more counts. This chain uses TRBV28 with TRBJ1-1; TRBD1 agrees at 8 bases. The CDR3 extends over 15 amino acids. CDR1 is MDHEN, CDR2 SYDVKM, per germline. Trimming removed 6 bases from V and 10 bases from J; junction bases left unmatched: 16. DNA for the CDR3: TGTGCCAGCAGCCCTCGGACAGGGAGTCTGGGGGCAGCTTTCTTT. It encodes CASSPRTGSLGAAFF.

CDR3 nucleotide sequence: TGTGCCAGCAGTAACGGGGGAGGAGCAACAGATACGCAGTATTTT. Its translation is CASSNGGGATDTQYF. This rearrangement joins TRBV6-2 or TRBV6-3 to TRBJ2-3; weak D call: TRBD2 (6 bases). This CDR3 region has 15 residues. The V gene's germline CDR1 is MNHEY and CDR2 SVGEGT. Trimming pared 5 bases from V and 3 bases from J, leaving 15 bases between.

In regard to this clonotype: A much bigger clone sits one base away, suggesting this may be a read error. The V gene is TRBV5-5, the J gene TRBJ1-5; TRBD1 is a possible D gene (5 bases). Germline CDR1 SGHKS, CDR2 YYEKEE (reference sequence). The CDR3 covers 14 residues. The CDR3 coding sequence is TGTACCAGCAGCCACGACAGCTTCGCTCAGCCCCAGCATTTT. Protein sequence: CTSSHDSFAQPQHF.